This T cell receptor (beta chain) comes out of a study of CD8 T cells in ankylosing spondylitis. Study observations and caveats: A TCR beta motif of under ten highly homologous variants seemed to mark ankylosing spondylitis blood. Disease-linked clones proved CD8+ and comparatively uncommon in peripheral blood. Significant enrichment of disease-linked clones was reportedly seen in matched ankylosing spondylitis synovial fluid. A number of the motif variants had already been described in reactive arthritis synovial fluid and blood.

This clonotype showed up just a few times. The antigen remains unidentified. TCRdb processed the 5' RACE reads anew with MiXCR; each CDR3 protein has one entry. The profile shows 250,000 or so distinct CDR3 sequences, roughly 25% of them singletons. Germline-derived CDR1 and CDR2 are SEHNR and FQNEAQ (reference sequence). This CDR3 has 14 residues. The V end lost 3 bases, the J end lost 8 bases, and 16 bases lay between the germline ends. The source material was blood, either unsorted or a sorted T cell fraction (not recorded which). The chain carries TRBV7-9 and TRBJ1-1, with D unresolved. The source of this sequence is a male donor with ankylosing spondylitis or in good health (not recorded which). The CDR3 sequence is CASSLSGGVGEAFF. The CDR3 region has the DNA TGTGCCAGCAGCTTGTCAGGTGGCGTCGGGGAAGCTTTCTTT.